The sequence of this T cell receptor beta chain was determined in a study of siplizumab effects on memory and regulatory T cells. V was cut by 0 bases and J by 5 bases, with 14 bases left in between. Per the germline V gene, CDR1 is KGHSH and CDR2 is LQKENI. This CDR3 comprises 15 residues. The table came from immunoSEQ multiplex PCR; TCRdb's copy has only in-frame clones and leaves some out. Of about 100,000 clones in the sample, approximately 94% were seen once. Sequenced material: non-Treg CD4+ T cells sorted from blood. The receptor was derived from a human donor in good health. The rearrangement joins TRBV18 to TRBJ2-7, with a tentative D call TRBD1 (6 bases). The CDR3 sequence is CASSPPTAGADEQYF. As DNA, the CDR3 is TGTGCCAGCTCACCACCTACCGCAGGGGCCGACGAGCAGTACTTC.